This TCR beta chain was identified in a study of shared clonotypes between healthy human individuals. Study-wide background: Each donor's CD4 naive and CD4 memory cells filled three plates apiece, CD8 naive two, and CD8 memory one.

Study outcomes and limitations: Around 5% of naive CD4 clonotypes were shared across several donors.

TCRdb's table, derived via immunoSEQ multiplex PCR, lists solely in-frame clones and lacks some. Here the sample spans about 1 million clones, roughly 80% being singletons. Turning to this clone: Its antigen remains unidentified. A much larger clone differs by one base, so this may be a read error. Other DNA sequences in the sample encode the same CDR3.

Germline lookup yields CDR1 SEHNR and CDR2 FQNEAQ (reference sequence). The CDR3 totals 12 residues. The V end lost 1 base, the J end lost 4 bases, and 4 bases lay between the germline ends. This rearrangement joins TRBV7-9 to TRBJ1-2; D is undetermined. Sequencing was done on a sample of memory CD4+ T cells sorted from blood. The subset is: CD45RA-negative fraction. The sequence came from a man younger than 35 in good health. The CDR3 bases are TGTGCCAGCAGCTTAGGAGGCTATGGCTACACCTTC. Its protein is CASSLGGYGYTF.